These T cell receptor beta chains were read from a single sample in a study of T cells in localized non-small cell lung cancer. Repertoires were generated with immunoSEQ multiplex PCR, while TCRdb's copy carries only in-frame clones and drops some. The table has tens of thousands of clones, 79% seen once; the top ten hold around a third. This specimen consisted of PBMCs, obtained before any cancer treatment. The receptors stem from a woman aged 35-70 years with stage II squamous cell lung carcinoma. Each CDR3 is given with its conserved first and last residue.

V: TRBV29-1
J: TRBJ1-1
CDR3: CSVKTGSEAFF

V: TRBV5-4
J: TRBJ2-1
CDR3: CASSSPNNEQFF

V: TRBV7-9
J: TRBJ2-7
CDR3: CASSPRLGLAGTNSYEQYF

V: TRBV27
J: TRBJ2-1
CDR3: CASSLAGGRISYNEQFF

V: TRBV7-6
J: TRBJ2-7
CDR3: CASSLAGGAYEQYF

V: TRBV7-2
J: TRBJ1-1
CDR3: CASRTDGGNTEAFF

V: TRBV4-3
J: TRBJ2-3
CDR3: CASSQVSGERTDTQYF

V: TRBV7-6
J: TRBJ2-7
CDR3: CASSFPATGTSGRSYEQYF

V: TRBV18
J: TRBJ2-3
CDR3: CASSPPGGAGTDTQYF

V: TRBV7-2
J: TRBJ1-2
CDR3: CASVPQGWGGYTF